This TCR beta chain was sequenced in a study of T cell responses to AZD1222 COVID-19 vaccine. Trimming left V 4 bases short and J 8 bases short, with 16 bases between. This CDR3 comprises 14 residues. Germline values: CDR1 SGHNT, CDR2 YYREEE (reference sequence). The method was immunoSEQ multiplex PCR; TCRdb's version includes in-frame clones alone and lacks a portion of them. This table has roughly 120,000 clones, 85% to 90% appearing once. As regards this clone: As yet, its antigen is unknown.

The study's findings and limits: The study sampled repertoires only after the peak T cell response. The reported proportion of spike-specific TCRs targeting unmutated variant regions was nearly half.

The chain carries TRBV5-4 and TRBJ2-1; TRBD1 might be the D (6 bases). This specimen consisted of peripheral blood, obtained 28 days after the second AZD1222 dose. This TCR derives from an adult who received the AZD1222 COVID-19 vaccine. This CDR3 is CASSQQGGGHEQFF. As DNA, the CDR3 is TGTGCCAGCAGCCAACAGGGTGGCGGGCATGAGCAGTTCTTC.